Listed here are 14 T cell receptor beta chains from one sample, sequenced in a study of sequential checkpoint blockade in melanoma. This sample's treatment: randomized to nivolumab then ipilimumab (arm A) or the reverse (arm B). Profiling relied on immunoSEQ multiplex PCR, and the TCRdb table lists in-frame clones only, not all of them. The table includes approximately 7,000 clones, over 25% detected once. Specimen: tumor tissue (inferred from file names), collected from a patient given nivolumab and ipilimumab in sequence. The receptor set was obtained from a human donor with melanoma.

The table lists this clone with a few counts. This sequence joins TRBV11-3 and TRBJ1-1, with D perhaps matching TRBD1 (6 bases). This CDR3 has 14 residues. Deletions cut 3 bases from V and 5 bases from J, with 13 bases between. CDR1 is SGHNT and CDR2 is YENEEA in the germline V gene. CDR3 protein: CASSFKTGGTEAFF. The DNA of the CDR3 is TGTGCCAGCAGCTTTAAGACAGGAGGAACTGAAGCTTTCTTT. Drawing the rest from reference TRBV11-3 and TRBJ1-1, the complete variable domain is EAGVVQSPRYKIIEKKQPVAFWCNPISGHNTLYWYLQNLGQGPELLIRYENEEAVDDSQLPKDRFSAERLKGVDSTLKIQPAELGDSAVYLCASSFKTGGTEAFFGQGTRLTVV.

This clone was recorded many times. The chain links TRBV7-2 to TRBJ1-1; the D gene is possibly TRBD1 (6 bases). The CDR3 covers 13 residues. Germline V gene lookup returns CDR1 SGHTA and CDR2 FQGNSA. V lost 4 bases and J 7 bases, leaving 13 bases between the germline ends. The CDR3 nucleotides are TGTGCCAGCAGCTCTACGGACAGAGATGAAGCTTTCTTT. Protein sequence: CASSSTDRDEAFF.

This clone was counted only a few times. The rearrangement links TRBV14 to TRBJ2-1; D tentatively fits TRBD1 or TRBD2 (5 bases each). The CDR3 consists of 13 residues. The ends were cut back, 2 bases at V and 8 bases at J, with 10 bases in the middle. The germline gives CDR1 SGHDN, CDR2 FVKESK. CDR3 nucleotides: TGTGCCAGCAGCCAATCCGGGGACCATGAGCAGTTCTTC. This codes for CASSQSGDHEQFF.

This clone was observed a handful of times. One junction end disagrees with the germline gene, perhaps due to a read error. The chain links TRBV6-8 to TRBJ2-3; 9 bases match TRBD2. Germline V gene sequence: CDR1 MNHGY, CDR2 SAAAGT. The length of the CDR3 is 16 residues. The CDR3 loop reads CAISVTSGWDNDTQYF. The DNA for the CDR3 is TGTGCCATCAGTGTCACTAGCGGGTGGGACAACGATACGCAGTATTTT.

Written as DNA, the CDR3 is TGCGCCAGCAGCTTGGAAGCGGGAGGGCCGAATGAGCAGTTCTTC. Protein sequence: CASSLEAGGPNEQFF. The chain employs TRBV5-1 and TRBJ2-1; TRBD2 matches 10 bases. Germline V gene data show CDR1 as SGHRS and CDR2 as YFSETQ. There are 15 residues in the CDR3. The V and J ends lost 0 bases and 7 bases, in that order; junction bases with no gene match: 4. Combining the CDR3 with reference TRBV5-1 and TRBJ2-1 gives the whole variable domain KAGVTQTPRYLIKTRGQQVTLSCSPISGHRSVSWYQQTPGQGLQFLFEYFSETQRNKGNFPGRFSGRQFSNSRSEMNVSTLELGDSALYLCASSLEAGGPNEQFFGPGTRLTVL.

This clone was seen only once. This sequence joins TRBV19 and TRBJ2-1, with 12 bases fitting TRBD2. Trimming at V came to 6 bases and at J to 5 bases, leaving 8 bases not matched to a gene. The CDR3 consists of 16 residues. Germline V CDR1 and CDR2: LNHDA, SQIVND (reference sequence). The CDR3 loop is CASRMPSGRVNNEQFF. The CDR3 coding sequence is TGTGCCAGTAGGATGCCTAGCGGGAGGGTCAACAATGAGCAGTTCTTC.

This clone occurred a few times. A read error may account for a junction end that differs from germline. The chain recombines TRBV6-9 with TRBJ1-3, with D hard to call. The CDR3 runs to 11 residues. Germline CDR1 is MNHGY and CDR2 is SVAAGI. CDR3 sequence: CAISGGNTIYF. DNA of the CDR3: TGTGCCATCAGTGGAGGAAACACCATATATTTT.

This clone was detected once. This chain connects TRBV19 to TRBJ1-1, with 9 bases matching TRBD1. The CDR3 runs 16 residues. Per germline, CDR1 LNHDA and CDR2 SQIVND (reference sequence). V dropped 4 bases and J dropped 0; count of bases not matched to a gene: 6. The CDR3, as DNA: TGTGCCAGTAGTAGACGGGACAGGGCCATGAACACTGAAGCTTTCTTT. This encodes CASSRRDRAMNTEAFF.

V usage is TRBV5-1 and J usage is TRBJ1-5, with D possibly being TRBD1 (5 bases). V shed 1 base and J shed 2 bases, with 10 bases lying between them. This CDR3 has 15 residues. Germline CDR1 SGHRS, CDR2 YFSETQ. CDR3 sequence (DNA): TGCGCCAGCAGCTTGTGGGGGGAGGGCAATCAGCCCCAGCATTTT. Its translation is CASSLWGEGNQPQHF.

The chain is built from TRBV5-1 and TRBJ2-2; D is unclear. The germline gives CDR1 SGHRS, CDR2 YFSETQ. This CDR3 has 15 amino acids. The V end was cut by 2 bases, the J end by 3 bases, with 11 bases between. The chain's CDR3 is CASSLRTGDTGELFF. The DNA of the CDR3 is TGCGCCAGCAGCTTAAGGACCGGCGACACCGGGGAGCTGTTTTTT.

The chain carries TRBV19 and TRBJ2-7; D gene uncertain. V gave up 4 bases and J gave up 3 bases, with 7 bases separating them. This CDR3 comprises 12 residues. The germline V gene has CDR1 LNHDA and CDR2 SQIVND (reference sequence). The CDR3 region has the DNA TGTGCCAGTAGTAGGTGGGGCTACGAGCAGTACTTC. Translation gives CASSRWGYEQYF.

As regards this clone: At the DNA level, this CDR3 is encoded by other sequences in the same sample as well. The rearrangement links TRBV19 to TRBJ2-7; 7 bases are a match to TRBD2. Looked up from germline, CDR1 is LNHDA and CDR2 is SQIVND (reference sequence). The CDR3 loop spans 12 amino acids. The V and J ends lost 8 bases and 4 bases, in that order; junction bases with no gene match: 5. The CDR3 DNA reads as TGTGCCAGTGGCCGGGGGGAGTACGAGCAGTACTTC. Translation: CASGRGEYEQYF. Drawing the rest from reference TRBV19 and TRBJ2-7, the complete variable domain is DGGITQSPKYLFRKEGQNVTLSCEQNLNHDAMYWYRQDPGQGLRLIYYSQIVNDFQKGDIAEGYSVSREKKESFPLTVTSAQKNPTAFYLCASGRGEYEQYFGPGTRLTVT.

V and J are TRBV5-1 and TRBJ2-2, with D hard to call. V dropped 0 bases and J dropped 1 base, with 7 bases sitting between them. The CDR3 is 15 amino acids. Germline CDR1 is SGHRS and CDR2 is YFSETQ. The CDR3 DNA reads TGCGCCAGCAGCTTGGGCGCAGGGAACACCGGGGAGCTGTTTTTT. Amino acids: CASSLGAGNTGELFF.

The J gene is TRBJ2-7, the V gene TRBV1; the listed D gene, TRBD1, was not tested against the DNA. TRBV1 is termed a pseudogene. The CDR3 loop spans 16 amino acids. The CDR3 DNA follows: TGCGCCAGCAGCCAGGACACCGGGACAGGGACGGCCGAGCAGTACTTC. Protein: CASSQDTGTGTAEQYF.